The T cell receptor beta chain under discussion was sequenced for a study of blood T cells in healthy people across ages. Whenever a sample was processed, at least 6 million PBMCs were isolated. A second PCR of 7 to 11 cycles used a sample-barcoded 5' primer and a J-beta primer mix. A template-switch adaptor containing 12 random nucleotides labeled each cDNA molecule. TCRdb re-called the 5' RACE reads through MiXCR, storing one row per CDR3 protein. The sample shows about 1.7 million distinct CDR3 sequences, about 28% of them seen only once. This clonotype has a count of ten or more. Its target is not known. The CDR3 contains 13 residues. Germline V CDR1 and CDR2: DFQATT, SNEGSKA (reference sequence). V lost 6 bases to trimming and J lost 5 bases, with 17 bases between them. Study results and caveats: Diversity figures derived from one million T cells were judged to underestimate the true value.

Material: blood. This chain links TRBV20-1 with TRBJ2-7; maybe TRBD2 (7 bases). The receptor comes from a woman aged 25 to 39 in good health. The CDR3 nucleotides are TGCAGTGCCAGGGGAGGGGGGACCAACGAGCAGTACTTC. As protein: CSARGGGTNEQYF.